The T cell receptor beta chain under discussion was sequenced for a study of blood T cell repertoires in COVID-19. Across the whole study: Sites in the United States, Italy and Spain provided acute and convalescent COVID-19 samples.

V was pared by 4 bases and J by 8 bases, with 9 bases of the junction left unmatched. The CDR3 consists of 15 residues. Germline V lookup: CDR1 LNHNV, CDR2 YYDKDF (reference sequence). Only a few counts were recorded for this clone. Authors' methods: Estimated nucleated cell counts came from reference gene primer amplification. TCRdb keeps only in-frame clones here, not all; method: immunoSEQ multiplex PCR. That table supplies the V and J calls and clone size; D and trimming were determined from the DNA. The table lists about 300,000 clones, roughly 86% of them singletons. Source material: peripheral blood. The genes are TRBV15 and TRBJ2-1, with TRBD1 matching 9 bases. This sequence was found in a man younger than 35 with active or convalescent COVID-19. CDR3 bases: TGTGCCACCAGCACCGAGGGACAGGGTAGGGATGAGCAGTTCTTC. It encodes CATSTEGQGRDEQFF.